The 23 T cell receptor beta chains reported below all come from one sample, sequenced in a study of control samples from healthy donors and cancer patients. Some clones are missing from TCRdb's copy, which holds only in-frame ones; the method was immunoSEQ multiplex PCR. Seen here are about 100,000 clones, roughly 87% observed once, and the top ten hold about 20%. Sequenced material: blood. These TCRs come from a woman in her forties or fifties in good health.

The V gene is TRBV28, the J gene TRBJ2-3, with 9 bases fitting TRBD2. CDR3 size: 15 residues. Per germline, CDR1 MDHEN and CDR2 SYDVKM. With V trimmed by 11 bases and J by 5 bases, 14 bases remained unmatched. The CDR3, as DNA: TGTGCCTCCCAACCGCCTAGCGGGGCTCGAGATACGCAGTATTTT. Translation gives CASQPPSGARDTQYF.

This clone was observed a single time. The chain is built from TRBV2 and TRBJ2-1; 10 bases fit TRBD1. CDR3 length: 15 residues. Trimming at V came to 10 bases and at J to 5 bases, leaving 11 bases not matched to a gene. Germline V lookup: CDR1 SNHLY, CDR2 FYNNEI. The CDR3: CANQTGTGVNNEQFF. CDR3 coding DNA: TGTGCCAACCAGACCGGGACAGGGGTTAACAATGAGCAGTTCTTC.

The V call is TRBV18, the J call TRBJ1-3, with a weak D call TRBD1 (6 bases). The CDR3 length is 14 residues. In germline, CDR1 is KGHSH, CDR2 LQKENI. Trimming removed 2 bases from V and 2 bases from J, with 7 bases in between. CDR3 loop: CASSPGTTGNTIYF. CDR3 coding DNA: TGTGCCAGCTCACCAGGGACAACTGGAAACACCATATATTTT.

V and J are TRBV6-2 or TRBV6-3 and TRBJ1-1, with D maybe TRBD1 (6 bases). Trimming removed 4 bases at V and 0 bases at J, with 9 bases between. The CDR3 is made up of 14 amino acids. Germline V gives CDR1 MNHEY, CDR2 SVGEGT. CDR3 loop: CASSFGQMNTEAFF. The DNA of the CDR3 is TGTGCCAGCAGTTTTGGACAGATGAACACTGAAGCTTTCTTT.

Comments on this clone: Other DNA sequences of this sample code for an identical CDR3. The V call is TRBV4-1, the J call TRBJ1-5; TRBD1 is a possible D gene (5 bases). Germline V lookup: CDR1 MGHRA, CDR2 YSYEKL. This CDR3 is built from 15 residues. V lost 0 bases and J lost 5, with 11 bases in between. The CDR3 DNA is TGCGCCAGCAGCCAAGACAGGGCCGCCTATCAGCCCCAGCATTTT. The encoded protein is CASSQDRAAYQPQHF.

As DNA, the CDR3 is TGTGCCAGCAGCGTAGGCCAGGGGCCGTGGAATGAGCAGTTCTTC. It encodes CASSVGQGPWNEQFF. The chain has TRBV9 and TRBJ2-1; D is perhaps TRBD1 (6 bases). Per the germline V gene, CDR1 is SGDLS and CDR2 is YYNGEE. The CDR3 extends over 15 amino acids. The V and J ends lost 0 bases and 7 bases respectively, with 14 bases between them.

The chain couples TRBV18 to TRBJ1-6; D might be TRBD1 (5 bases). CDR1 is KGHSH, CDR2 LQKENI, per germline. The CDR3 is 16 amino acids. V lost 4 bases and J 0 bases, leaving 10 bases between the germline ends. For the CDR3, the DNA is TGTGCCAGCTCACTGACAGTCCGCTCCTATAATTCACCCCTCCACTTT. Its translation is CASSLTVRSYNSPLHF.

A single count supports this clone. The chain is built from TRBV14 and TRBJ1-1; D is unclear. Trimming left V 1 base short and J 6 bases short, with 9 bases between. Germline-derived CDR1 and CDR2 are SGHDN and FVKESK. This CDR3 is 13 amino acids long. The CDR3 sequence is CASSQVGPAEAFF. The CDR3 nucleotides read TGTGCCAGCAGCCAAGTGGGTCCCGCTGAAGCTTTCTTT.

The chain has TRBV18 and TRBJ2-3; maybe TRBD2 (5 bases). The CDR3 spans 15 residues. Trimming took 3 bases from V and 1 from J, leaving 11 bases between them. Germline loops: CDR1 KGHSH, CDR2 LQKENI. This chain's CDR3 is CASSPPLAGTDTQYF. The DNA for the CDR3 is TGTGCCAGCTCACCGCCGCTAGCTGGCACAGATACGCAGTATTTT.

This chain connects TRBV5-1 to TRBJ1-1, with a tentative D call TRBD1 (5 bases). Germline V gene lookup returns CDR1 SGHRS and CDR2 YFSETQ. This CDR3 contains 13 residues. The ends were cut back, 6 bases at V and 1 base at J, with 10 bases in the middle. The chain's CDR3 is CASKRGPNTEAFF. CDR3 DNA: TGCGCCAGCAAGCGGGGACCGAACACTGAAGCTTTCTTT.

V usage is TRBV13 and J usage is TRBJ2-3, with D uncertain. Looked up from germline, CDR1 is PRHDT and CDR2 is FYEKMQ (reference sequence). The CDR3 consists of 16 residues. Trimming took 1 base from V and 2 from J, leaving 13 bases between them. The chain's CDR3 is CASSLAVWGNTDTQYF. Here the CDR3 DNA reads TGTGCCAGCAGCTTAGCAGTTTGGGGAAACACAGATACGCAGTATTTT.

The chain has TRBV11-1 and TRBJ2-7, with a tentative D call TRBD1 (7 bases). The germline V and J ends were trimmed by 5 bases and 2 bases, with 13 bases remaining between them. In germline, CDR1 is SGHAT, CDR2 FQDESV (reference sequence). The length of the CDR3 is 14 residues. This chain's CDR3 is CASSPQGGTYEQYF. The CDR3 DNA reads TGTGCCAGCAGCCCCCAGGGGGGCACCTACGAGCAGTACTTC.

The gene calls are TRBV12-5 and TRBJ2-1, with D perhaps matching TRBD1 (5 bases). Germline assignment: CDR1 LGHNT and CDR2 FRNRAP. The CDR3 runs to 14 residues. V lost 1 base and J 4 bases, leaving 8 bases between the germline ends. DNA for the CDR3: TGTGCTAGTGGTTTGGGGACACAGTACAATGAGCAGTTCTTC. This gives the protein CASGLGTQYNEQFF.

V and J are TRBV11-2 and TRBJ1-2; 9 bases are a match to TRBD1. CDR1 and CDR2 from the germline V gene are SGHAT and FQNNGV. CDR3 size: 13 residues. With V trimmed by 4 bases and J by 6 bases, 3 bases remained unmatched. CDR3 coding DNA: TGTGCCAGCAGCTGGACAGGGGAAAATGGCTACACCTTC. Encoded protein: CASSWTGENGYTF.

The chain recombines TRBV7-3 with TRBJ1-1; D not certain. The germline V and J ends were trimmed by 4 bases and 8 bases, with 14 bases remaining between them. Germline CDR1 SGHTA, CDR2 FQGTGA. The CDR3 covers 13 residues. This chain's CDR3 is CASSSDPNKEAFF. CDR3 sequence (DNA): TGTGCCAGCAGCTCCGACCCGAATAAGGAAGCTTTCTTT.

The V and J genes are TRBV7-2 and TRBJ2-7; TRBD1 might be the D (5 bases). The CDR3 runs 13 residues. CDR1 SGHTA and CDR2 FQGNSA come from the germline V gene. Deletions cut 2 bases from V and 7 bases from J, with 12 bases between. In DNA, the CDR3 is TGTGCCAGCAGCTTAAGCAGGGCTGAAGAGCAGTACGTC. It codes for CASSLSRAEEQYV.

The CDR3 nucleotides read TGTGCCAGCAGTAACCAGGGGGGCAATCAGCCCCAGCATTTT. Protein: CASSNQGGNQPQHF. V usage is TRBV6-4 and J usage is TRBJ1-5; 7 bases agree with TRBD1. The germline CDR1 and CDR2 sequences are MRHNA and SNTAGT. Unmatched junction bases numbered 3, after V lost 5 bases and J lost 2 bases. This CDR3 has 14 amino acids.

Here the CDR3 reads CASTPLTGGNYNEQFF. Written as DNA, the CDR3 is TGTGCCAGCACTCCTCTCACAGGTGGGAACTACAATGAGCAGTTCTTC. The chain links TRBV25-1 to TRBJ2-1; tentative D call: TRBD1 (5 bases). Trimming removed 7 bases at V and 3 bases at J, with 19 bases between. Germline assignment: CDR1 MGHDK and CDR2 SYGVNS. The CDR3 covers 16 residues. The variable domain in full, completed from reference TRBV25-1 and TRBJ2-1, reads EADIYQTPRYLVIGTGKKITLECSQTMGHDKMYWYQQDPGMELHLIHYSYGVNSTEKGDLSSESTVSRIRTEHFPLTLESARPSHTSQYLCASTPLTGGNYNEQFFGPGTRLTVL.

This chain uses TRBV7-8 with TRBJ1-5; D perhaps matches TRBD1 (5 bases). V lost 5 bases and J lost 8, with 13 bases in between. CDR1 and CDR2 (germline): SGHVS, FQNEAQ. The CDR3 covers 13 residues. The DNA for the CDR3 is TGTGCCAGCAGCCGGACCATACAGGAGCCCCAGCATTTT. It yields the protein CASSRTIQEPQHF.

The chain is built from TRBV24-1 and TRBJ2-1, with 7 bases lining up with TRBD1. There are 14 residues in the CDR3. Germline assignment: CDR1 KGHDR and CDR2 SFDVKD. The ends lost 5 bases at V and 9 bases at J; junction bases unmatched: 9. CDR3: CATSAQQGKGEQFF. In DNA form, the CDR3 reads TGTGCCACCAGTGCCCAACAGGGGAAGGGTGAGCAGTTCTTC.

The chain's CDR3 is CASSPGHFNQPQHF. CDR3 DNA: TGTGCCAGCTCACCAGGACACTTCAATCAGCCCCAGCATTTT. This chain joins TRBV18 and TRBJ1-5, with a tentative D call TRBD1 (5 bases). Germline assignment: CDR1 KGHSH and CDR2 LQKENI. This CDR3 comprises 14 residues. Deletions cut 2 bases from V and 3 bases from J, with 8 bases between.

The rearrangement links TRBV12-3 or TRBV12-4 to TRBJ1-2; 8 positions agree with TRBD1. The length of the CDR3 is 12 residues. The junction had 8 bases not matched to a gene; V was cut back by 7 bases and J by 10 bases. The CDR3 region is CASTPGTGNYTF. The DNA for the CDR3 is TGTGCCAGCACCCCGGGGACAGGAAACTACACCTTC.

This clone was detected only a few times. The genes are TRBV18 and TRBJ1-3, with D perhaps TRBD1 (6 bases). The germline gives CDR1 KGHSH, CDR2 LQKENI. The CDR3 has 14 amino acids. V was shortened by 3 bases and J by 8 bases, with 14 bases between the two germline ends. The CDR3 nucleotides read TGTGCCAGCTCACCCAAGGCAGGGGTACACACCATATATTTT. The encoded protein is CASSPKAGVHTIYF.